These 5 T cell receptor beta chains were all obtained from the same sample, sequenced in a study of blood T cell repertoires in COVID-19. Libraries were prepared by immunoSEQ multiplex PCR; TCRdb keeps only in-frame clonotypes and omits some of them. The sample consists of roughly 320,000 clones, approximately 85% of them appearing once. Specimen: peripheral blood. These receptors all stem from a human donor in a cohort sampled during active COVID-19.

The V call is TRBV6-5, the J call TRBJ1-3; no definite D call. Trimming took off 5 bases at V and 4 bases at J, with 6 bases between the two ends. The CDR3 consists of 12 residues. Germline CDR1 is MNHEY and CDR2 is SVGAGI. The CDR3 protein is CASSPGGNTIYF. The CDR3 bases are TGTGCCAGCAGTCCGGGGGGAAACACCATATATTTT.

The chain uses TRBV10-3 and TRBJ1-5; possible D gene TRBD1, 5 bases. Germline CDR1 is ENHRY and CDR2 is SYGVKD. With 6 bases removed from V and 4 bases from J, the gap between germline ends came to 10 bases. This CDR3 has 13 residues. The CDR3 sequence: CAISPDRNQPQHF. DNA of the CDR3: TGTGCCATCAGCCCCGACAGAAATCAGCCCCAGCATTTT.

CDR3 amino acids: CASSTQGAHGYTF. The CDR3 coding sequence is TGTGCCAGCAGCACACAGGGGGCCCATGGCTACACCTTC. V usage is TRBV12-3 or TRBV12-4 and J usage is TRBJ1-2; 9 bases are a match to TRBD1. With 6 bases clipped from V and 6 bases from J, the junction kept 5 bases outside the gene matches. The CDR3 consists of 13 residues.

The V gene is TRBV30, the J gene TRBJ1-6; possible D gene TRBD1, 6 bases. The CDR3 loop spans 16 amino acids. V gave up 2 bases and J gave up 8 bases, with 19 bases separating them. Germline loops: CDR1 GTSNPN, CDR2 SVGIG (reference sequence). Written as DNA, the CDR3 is TGTGCCTGGAGTCCGGGACACCTATATGGGGATTCACCCCTCCACTTT. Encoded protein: CAWSPGHLYGDSPLHF.

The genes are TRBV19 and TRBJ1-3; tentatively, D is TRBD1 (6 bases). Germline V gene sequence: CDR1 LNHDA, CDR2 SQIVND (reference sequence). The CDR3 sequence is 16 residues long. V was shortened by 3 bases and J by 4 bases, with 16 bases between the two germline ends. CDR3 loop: CASSIPAGAEGNTIYF. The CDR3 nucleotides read TGTGCCAGTAGTATTCCCGCGGGGGCGGAAGGAAACACCATATATTTT.